This paragraph reports one T cell receptor (beta chain). Its target is not known. Germline V lookup: CDR1 MDHEN, CDR2 SYDVKM. CDR3 length: 15 amino acids. V shed 6 bases and J 3 bases; nucleotides not matched to a gene: 10. Assay used: immunoSEQ multiplex PCR; TCRdb lists only in-frame clones, some missing. The table shows some 74,000 clones, with roughly 86% occurring only once. This specimen comes from a study of OX40 agonist ivuxolimab in advanced cancers. In the study overall: Dose-escalation patients' cancers were hepatocellular carcinoma, melanoma, renal cell or head and neck cancer.

Systemic immunosuppression or a history of autoimmune disease excluded patients. Findings of the study overall: Some nonresponders additionally presented with little normalized T-cell clonal expansion.

V is TRBV28 and J is TRBJ2-7; 8 bases align to TRBD2. The TCR sequence derives from an adult with an advanced solid tumor such as melanoma, head and neck, liver or kidney cancer. The sample in question was CD4+ or CD8+ T cells sorted from blood, obtained in a trial of the OX40 agonist ivuxolimab. The CDR3 region has the DNA TGTGCCAGCAGCTCCGCGGGGGGCGTCTTCTACGAGCAGTACTTC. It translates to CASSSAGGVFYEQYF. Using reference TRBV28 and TRBJ2-7 for the parts outside the CDR3, the full variable domain is DVKVTQSSRYLVKRTGEKVFLECVQDMDHENMFWYRQDPGLGLRLIYFSYDVKMKEKGDIPEGYSVSREKKERFSLILESASTNQTSMYLCASSSAGGVFYEQYFGPGTRLTVT.